There are a few counts of the clone carrying this TCR beta chain. This specimen comes from a study of CD8 T cells in ankylosing spondylitis. TCRdb recomputed calls from the 5' RACE reads with MiXCR, one row per CDR3 protein. In the table there are 80,000 to 100,000 distinct CDR3 sequences, about 7.7% of which are singletons. The germline V gene encodes CDR1 MGHDK and CDR2 SYGVNS. V was clipped by 7 bases and J by 1 base, with 16 bases between them. The CDR3 length is 15 residues. The TCR sequence derives from a male donor with ankylosing spondylitis or in good health (not recorded which). J is TRBJ1-1 and V is TRBV25-1; D is ambiguous. Material for sequencing was blood, either unsorted or a sorted T cell fraction (not recorded which). The DNA for the CDR3 is TGTGCCAGCAAGGCTTGGTCGAAGGCGAACACTGAAGCTTTCTTT. Protein product: CASKAWSKANTEAFF.